The entry below gives a single T cell receptor (beta chain) sequence along with its context. Its antigen is not identified. The sample belongs to a study of blood T cells in healthy people across ages. The study, taken as a whole, reports: Naive CD4+ cells and diversity were both higher in long-lived donors than in aged donors. Because donor CMV status was unknown, expanded clonotype changes were possibly confounded. Age brought a roughly linear fall in TCR beta diversity measured per million T cells.

A second PCR of about 7 to 11 cycles used a sample-barcoded 5' primer and a J-beta primer mix. TCRdb called the 5' RACE reads again in MiXCR, with one record for every CDR3 protein. The table lists approximately 830,000 distinct CDR3 sequences, approximately 65% of them singletons. Germline values: CDR1 SGHTA, CDR2 FQGNSA. V lost 6 bases and J lost 9, with 16 bases in between. This CDR3 region has 13 residues. The chain has TRBV7-2 and TRBJ2-3; D perhaps matches TRBD1 (6 bases). The sequence derives from a man younger than 40 in good health. The material sequenced was blood. CDR3 in DNA: TGTGCCAGCAGACAAGATACAGGGAAAACGCAGTATTTT. Amino acid sequence: CASRQDTGKTQYF.